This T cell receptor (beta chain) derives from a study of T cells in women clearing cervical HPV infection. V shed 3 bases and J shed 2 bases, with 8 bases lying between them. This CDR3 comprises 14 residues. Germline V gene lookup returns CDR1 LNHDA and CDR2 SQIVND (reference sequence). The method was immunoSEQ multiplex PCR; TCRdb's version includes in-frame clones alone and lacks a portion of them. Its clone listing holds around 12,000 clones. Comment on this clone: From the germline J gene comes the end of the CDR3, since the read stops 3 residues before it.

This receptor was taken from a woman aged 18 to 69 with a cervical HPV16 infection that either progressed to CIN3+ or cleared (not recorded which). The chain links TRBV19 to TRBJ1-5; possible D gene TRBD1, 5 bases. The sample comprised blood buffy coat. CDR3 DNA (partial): TGTGCCAGTAGTATCACCAGGGGCAATCAGCCC. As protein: CASSITRGNQP. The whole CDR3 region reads CASSITRGNQPQHF.